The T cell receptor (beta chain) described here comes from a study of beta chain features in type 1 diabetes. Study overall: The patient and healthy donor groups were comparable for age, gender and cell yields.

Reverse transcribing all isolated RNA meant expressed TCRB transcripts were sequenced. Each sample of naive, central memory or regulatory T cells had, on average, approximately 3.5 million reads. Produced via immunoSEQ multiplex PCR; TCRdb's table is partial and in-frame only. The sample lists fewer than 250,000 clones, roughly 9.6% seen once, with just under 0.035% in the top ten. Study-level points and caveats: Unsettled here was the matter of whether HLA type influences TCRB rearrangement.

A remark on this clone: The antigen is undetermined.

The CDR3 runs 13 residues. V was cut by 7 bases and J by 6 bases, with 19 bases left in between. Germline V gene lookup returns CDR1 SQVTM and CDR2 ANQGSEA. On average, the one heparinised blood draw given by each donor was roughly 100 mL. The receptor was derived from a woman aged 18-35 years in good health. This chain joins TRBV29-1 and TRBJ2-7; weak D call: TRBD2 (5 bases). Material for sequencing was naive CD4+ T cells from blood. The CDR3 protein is CSAVGSGFSEQYF. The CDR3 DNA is TGCAGCGCTGTTGGCTCGGGGTTTTCCGAGCAGTACTTC.